This T cell receptor beta chain was obtained from a study of T cell repertoires in cytomegalovirus infection (dated 2019 in TCRdb). Some background on the complete study: Recently identified HLA-C-restricted CMV epitopes, whose presentation resists viral immunomodulation, were targeted by peptide stimulations together with well-studied HLA-B-restricted epitopes. The HLA type of each donor mattered for the analysis, because public TCR beta signatures pointed to carriage of CMV infection along with the matching HLA type. Study-wide conclusions, independent of this receptor: The ex vivo response was dominated by HLA-C-restricted CMV-specific TCR beta clonotypes, which also provided the single most frequent clonotype in two of eight donors. Carriers of CMV infection plus the relevant HLA type were discriminated by the cumulative frequency of public TCR beta family members in the study cohort and in an independent approximately 350-donor cohort.

Only a few counts were recorded for this clonotype. The antigen this receptor binds is unknown. No qualities accompany the bases; no much larger clone lies one base away. TCRdb lists the instrument as Illumina HiSeq 1500. The public reads were reprocessed in TCRdb via fastp at Q25 and MiXCR, keeping in-frame beta chains. Here each entry gathers all rows of one CDR3 protein and keeps the most common genes and DNA. Present in this sample are hundreds of thousands of distinct CDR3 sequences, around a third of which were seen just once. Of the sample, roughly 13% is held by the ten largest clones. This sample's treatment or condition label indicates: in vitro stimulation with specific CMV peptide epitopes to enrich CMV-specific T cells. V is clipped by 6 bases and J by 1 base, and the sequence between their germline boundaries is 12 bases long. As encoded in the germline V gene, CDR1 is SGHVS while CDR2 is FNYEAQ. The CDR3 numbers 14 residues from cysteine through phenylalanine. Kept here is only the CDR3 DNA, which spans 42 bases and is read in frame from base 1.

The receptor was derived from a human donor in good health (CMV status not recorded). Some clones in this sample may be carry-over from other donors' samples. The sequence joins TRBV7-6 to TRBJ1-1; D gene: possibly TRBD1, on 6 matching bases. The sample was cultured CD8+ T cells from PBMCs, taken from culture after CMV antigen stimulation. The CDR3 region: CASSHGTPNTEAFF. The nucleotides are TGTGCCAGCAGTCACGGGACACCGAACACTGAAGCTTTCTTT.